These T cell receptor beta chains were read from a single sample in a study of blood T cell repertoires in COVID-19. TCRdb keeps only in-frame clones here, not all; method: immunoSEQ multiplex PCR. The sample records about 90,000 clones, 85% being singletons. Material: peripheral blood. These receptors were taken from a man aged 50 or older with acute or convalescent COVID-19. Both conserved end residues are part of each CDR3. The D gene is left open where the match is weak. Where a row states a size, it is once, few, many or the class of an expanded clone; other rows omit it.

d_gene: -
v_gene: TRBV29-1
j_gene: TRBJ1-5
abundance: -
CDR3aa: CSVASGFLGNQPQHF
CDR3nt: TGCAGCGTTGCTTCAGGCTTTTTGGGCAATCAGCCCCAGCATTTT

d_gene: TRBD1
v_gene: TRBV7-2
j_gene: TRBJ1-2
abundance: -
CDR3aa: CASSSYTGAGYGYTF
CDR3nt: TGTGCCAGCAGCTCGTACACAGGGGCTGGCTATGGCTACACCTTC

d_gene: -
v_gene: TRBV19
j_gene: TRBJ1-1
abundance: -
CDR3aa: CASKGQGGTEAFF
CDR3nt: TGTGCCAGTAAGGGTCAGGGTGGCACTGAAGCTTTCTTT

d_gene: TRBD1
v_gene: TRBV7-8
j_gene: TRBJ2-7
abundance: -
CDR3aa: CASSSYPGTGFYEQYF
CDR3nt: TGTGCCAGCAGCTCCTACCCCGGGACAGGGTTCTACGAGCAGTACTTC

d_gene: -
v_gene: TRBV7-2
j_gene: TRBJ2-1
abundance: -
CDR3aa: CASSLGLAAGNEQFF
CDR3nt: TGTGCCAGCAGCCTAGGGCTAGCCGCGGGCAATGAGCAGTTCTTC

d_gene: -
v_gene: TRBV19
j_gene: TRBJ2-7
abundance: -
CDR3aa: CASSIAWPGSYEQYF
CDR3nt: TGTGCCAGTAGTATAGCTTGGCCAGGATCCTACGAGCAGTACTTC

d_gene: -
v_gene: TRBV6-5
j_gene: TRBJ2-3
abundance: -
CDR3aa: CASNHDRLADTQYF
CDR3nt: TGTGCCAGCAATCACGACAGGCTTGCAGATACGCAGTATTTT

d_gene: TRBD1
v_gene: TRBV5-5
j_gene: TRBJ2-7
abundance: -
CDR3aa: CASSLSYQGVTYEQYF
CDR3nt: TGTGCCAGCAGCTTGAGCTACCAGGGGGTGACCTACGAGCAGTACTTC

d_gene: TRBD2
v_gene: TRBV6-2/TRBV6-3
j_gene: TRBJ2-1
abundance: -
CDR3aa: CASSYKLAGSPYNEQFF
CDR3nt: TGTGCCAGCAGTTACAAATTAGCGGGGTCCCCCTACAATGAGCAGTTCTTC

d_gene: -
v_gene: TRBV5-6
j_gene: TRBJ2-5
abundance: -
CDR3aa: CASSLGTQETQYF
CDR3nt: TGTGCCAGCAGCTTGGGGACACAAGAGACCCAGTACTTC

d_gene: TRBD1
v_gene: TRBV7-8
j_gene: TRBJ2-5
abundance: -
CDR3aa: CATGGTGVFRETQYF
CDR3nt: TGTGCCACCGGGGGGACAGGGGTCTTCCGAGAGACCCAGTACTTC

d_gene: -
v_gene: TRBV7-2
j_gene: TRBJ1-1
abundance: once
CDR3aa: CASSLLADYTEAFF
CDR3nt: TGTGCCAGCAGCCTGCTTGCAGACTACACTGAAGCTTTCTTT

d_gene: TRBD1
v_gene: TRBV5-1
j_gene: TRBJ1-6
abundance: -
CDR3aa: CASSRDSNNSPLHF
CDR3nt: TGCGCCAGCAGCCGGGACAGTAATAATTCACCCCTCCACTTT

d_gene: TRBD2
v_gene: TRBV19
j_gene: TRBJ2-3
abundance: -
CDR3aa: CASSNGLAGERDTQYF
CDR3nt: TGTGCCAGTAGTAACGGACTAGCGGGGGAACGAGATACGCAGTATTTT

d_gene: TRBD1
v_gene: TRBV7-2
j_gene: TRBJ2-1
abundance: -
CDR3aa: CATRGLNNEQFF
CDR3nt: TGTGCCACCAGGGGGCTTAACAATGAGCAGTTCTTC

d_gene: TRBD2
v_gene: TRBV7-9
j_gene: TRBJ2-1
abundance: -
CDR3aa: CASRGTSGVYNEQFF
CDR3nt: TGTGCCAGCAGGGGGACTAGCGGAGTTTACAATGAGCAGTTCTTC

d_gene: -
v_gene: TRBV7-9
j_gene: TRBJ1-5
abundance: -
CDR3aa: CASSLVEGGENQPQHF
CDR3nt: TGTGCCAGCAGCTTAGTTGAAGGGGGGGAGAATCAGCCCCAGCATTTT

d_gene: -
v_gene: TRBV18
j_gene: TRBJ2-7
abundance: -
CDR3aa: CASSPDLSNYEQYF
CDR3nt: TGTGCCAGCTCCCCCGACTTGAGCAACTACGAGCAGTACTTC

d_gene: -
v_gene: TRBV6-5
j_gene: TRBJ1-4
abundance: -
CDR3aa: CASSYGAANEKLFF
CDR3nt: TGTGCCAGCAGTTACGGGGCGGCTAATGAAAAACTGTTTTTT

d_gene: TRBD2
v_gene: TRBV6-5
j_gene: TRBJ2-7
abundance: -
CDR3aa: CASSYSGASGTYEQYF
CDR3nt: TGTGCCAGCAGTTACTCAGGCGCGAGCGGGACCTACGAGCAGTACTTC

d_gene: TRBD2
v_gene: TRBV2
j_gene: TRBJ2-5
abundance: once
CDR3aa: CASSRGGQETQYF
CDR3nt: TGTGCCAGCAGTCGGGGGGGGCAAGAGACCCAGTACTTC

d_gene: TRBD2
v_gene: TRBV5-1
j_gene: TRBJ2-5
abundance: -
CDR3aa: CASSSGVAGRQETQYF
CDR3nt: TGCGCCAGCAGCTCGGGGGTAGCGGGACGACAAGAGACCCAGTACTTC

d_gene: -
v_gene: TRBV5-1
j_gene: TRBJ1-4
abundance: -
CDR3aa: CASSRGGFLNEKLFF
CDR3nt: TGCGCCAGCAGTCGAGGCGGTTTTTTAAATGAAAAACTGTTTTTT

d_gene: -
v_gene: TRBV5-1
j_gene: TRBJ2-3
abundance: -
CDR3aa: CASSPTASTDTQYF
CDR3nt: TGCGCCAGCAGCCCGACAGCTAGCACAGATACGCAGTATTTT

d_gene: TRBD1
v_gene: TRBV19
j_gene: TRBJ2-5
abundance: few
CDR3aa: CASSRQGVQETQYF
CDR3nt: TGTGCCAGTAGTAGACAGGGGGTCCAAGAGACCCAGTACTTC

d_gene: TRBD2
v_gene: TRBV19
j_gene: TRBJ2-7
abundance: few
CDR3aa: CASSPTSGRTYEQYF
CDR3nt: TGTGCCAGTAGTCCGACTAGCGGGAGAACCTACGAGCAGTACTTC

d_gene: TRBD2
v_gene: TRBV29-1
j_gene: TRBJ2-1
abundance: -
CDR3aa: CSVDGTSGRVGDEQFF
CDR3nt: TGCAGCGTTGATGGGACTAGCGGGAGGGTAGGCGATGAGCAGTTCTTC

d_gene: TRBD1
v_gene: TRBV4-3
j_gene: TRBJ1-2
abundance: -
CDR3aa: CASSQAGRQGSNYGYTF
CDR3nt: TGCGCCAGCAGCCAGGCGGGAAGACAGGGGTCTAACTATGGCTACACCTTC

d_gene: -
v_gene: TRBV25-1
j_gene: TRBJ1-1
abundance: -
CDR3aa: CASSPQGRGRDTEAFF
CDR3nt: TGTGCCAGCAGTCCTCAAGGGCGGGGCCGGGACACTGAAGCTTTCTTT

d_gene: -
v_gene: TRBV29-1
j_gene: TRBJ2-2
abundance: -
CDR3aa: CSVEGGNTGELFF
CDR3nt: TGCAGCGTTGAAGGAGGGAACACCGGGGAGCTGTTTTTT

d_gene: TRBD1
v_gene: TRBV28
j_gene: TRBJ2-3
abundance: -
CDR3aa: CASSPGTVTDTQYF
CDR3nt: TGTGCCAGCAGTCCCGGGACAGTCACAGATACGCAGTATTTT

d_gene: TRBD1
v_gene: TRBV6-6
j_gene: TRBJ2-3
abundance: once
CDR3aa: CASSYSVSGGMNTQYF
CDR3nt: TGTGCCAGCAGTTACTCGGTTTCAGGGGGCATGAATACGCAGTATTTT

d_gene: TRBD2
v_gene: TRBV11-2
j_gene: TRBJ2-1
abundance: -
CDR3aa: CASSRLAGAGEQFF
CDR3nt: TGTGCCAGCAGTCGGCTAGCGGGAGCCGGTGAGCAGTTCTTC

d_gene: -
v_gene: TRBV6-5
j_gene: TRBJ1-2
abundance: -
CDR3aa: CASKGQGYGYTF
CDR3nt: TGTGCCAGCAAAGGCCAGGGCTATGGCTACACCTTC

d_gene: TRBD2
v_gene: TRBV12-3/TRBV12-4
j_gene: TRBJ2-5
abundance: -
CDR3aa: CASSWGGRETQYF
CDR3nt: TGTGCCAGCAGTTGGGGGGGGAGGGAGACCCAGTACTTC

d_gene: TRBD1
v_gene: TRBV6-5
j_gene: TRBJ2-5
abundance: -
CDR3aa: CASRYTGVGKETQYF
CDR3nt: TGTGCCAGCAGGTACACAGGGGTGGGGAAAGAGACCCAGTACTTC

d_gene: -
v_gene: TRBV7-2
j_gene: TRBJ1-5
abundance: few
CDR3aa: CASSLARAGPQPQHF
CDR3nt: TGTGCCAGCAGCTTAGCTCGGGCAGGGCCTCAGCCCCAGCATTTT

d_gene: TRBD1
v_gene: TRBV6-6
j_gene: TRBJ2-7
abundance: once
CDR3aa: CASSARTGGMYEQYF
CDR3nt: TGTGCCAGCAGCGCCCGAACAGGGGGTATGTACGAGCAGTACTTC

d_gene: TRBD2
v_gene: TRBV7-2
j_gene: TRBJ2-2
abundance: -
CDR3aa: CASSLALFSGDLFNTGELFF
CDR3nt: TGTGCCAGCAGCTTAGCGCTGTTTAGCGGGGATCTATTTAACACCGGGGAGCTGTTTTTT

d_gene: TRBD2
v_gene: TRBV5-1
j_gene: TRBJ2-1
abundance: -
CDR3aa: CASSLGASGYNEQFF
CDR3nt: TGCGCCAGCAGCTTGGGGGCTAGCGGGTACAATGAGCAGTTCTTC

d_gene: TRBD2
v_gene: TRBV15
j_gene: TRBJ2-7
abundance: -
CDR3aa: CATSRGTSGLLEQYF
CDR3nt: TGTGCCACCAGCAGAGGGACTAGCGGGTTGCTGGAGCAGTACTTC

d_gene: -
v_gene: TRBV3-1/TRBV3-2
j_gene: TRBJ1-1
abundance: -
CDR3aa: CASSQGHLNTEAFF
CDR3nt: TGTGCCAGCAGCCAGGGACATTTGAACACTGAAGCTTTCTTT

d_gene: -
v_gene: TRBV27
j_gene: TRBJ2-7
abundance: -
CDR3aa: CASSETNSYEQYF
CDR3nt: TGTGCCAGCAGTGAAACTAACTCCTACGAGCAGTACTTC

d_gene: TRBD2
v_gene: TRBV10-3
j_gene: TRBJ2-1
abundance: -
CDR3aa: CAISDFAGGSYNEQFF
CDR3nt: TGTGCCATCAGTGATTTTGCGGGAGGGTCCTACAATGAGCAGTTCTTC

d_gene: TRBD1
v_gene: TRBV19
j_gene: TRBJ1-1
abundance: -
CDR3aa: CASKKDDRGGYEAFF
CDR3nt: TGTGCCAGTAAGAAAGACGACAGGGGCGGATACGAAGCTTTCTTT

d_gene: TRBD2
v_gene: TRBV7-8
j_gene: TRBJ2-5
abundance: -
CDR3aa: CASSFRLAGSFRGDAQYF
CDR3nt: TGTGCCAGCAGCTTCAGACTAGCGGGGTCTTTTAGGGGAGACGCCCAGTACTTC

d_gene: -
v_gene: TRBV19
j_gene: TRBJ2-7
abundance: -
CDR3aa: CASTSAPGGVQYF
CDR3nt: TGTGCCAGTACCTCCGCTCCTGGAGGTGTGCAGTACTTC

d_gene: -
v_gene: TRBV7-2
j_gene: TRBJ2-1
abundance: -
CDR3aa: CASSFRAGSYNEQFF
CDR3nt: TGTGCCAGCAGCTTCCGCGCCGGGTCCTACAATGAGCAGTTCTTC

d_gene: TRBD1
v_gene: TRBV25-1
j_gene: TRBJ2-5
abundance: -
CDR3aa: CASSEPWTGPIIQETQYF
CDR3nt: TGTGCCAGCAGTGAACCCTGGACAGGCCCCATAATCCAAGAGACCCAGTACTTC

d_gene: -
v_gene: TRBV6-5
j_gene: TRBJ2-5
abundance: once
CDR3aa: CASSYSFRQETQYF
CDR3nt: TGTGCCAGCAGTTACTCATTTCGCCAAGAGACCCAGTACTTC